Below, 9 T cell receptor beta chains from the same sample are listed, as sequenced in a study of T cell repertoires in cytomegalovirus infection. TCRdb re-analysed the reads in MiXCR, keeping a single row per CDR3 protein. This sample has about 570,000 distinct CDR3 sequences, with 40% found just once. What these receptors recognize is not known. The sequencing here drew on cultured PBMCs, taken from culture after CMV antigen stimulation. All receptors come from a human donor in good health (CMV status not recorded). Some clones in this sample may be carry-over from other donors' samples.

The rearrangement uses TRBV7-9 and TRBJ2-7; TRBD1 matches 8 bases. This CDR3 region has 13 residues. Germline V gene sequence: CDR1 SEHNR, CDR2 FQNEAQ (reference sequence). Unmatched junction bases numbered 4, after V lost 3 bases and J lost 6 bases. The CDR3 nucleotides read TGTGCCAGCAGCTTCCGGACAGGGTCCGAGCAGTACTTC. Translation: CASSFRTGSEQYF.

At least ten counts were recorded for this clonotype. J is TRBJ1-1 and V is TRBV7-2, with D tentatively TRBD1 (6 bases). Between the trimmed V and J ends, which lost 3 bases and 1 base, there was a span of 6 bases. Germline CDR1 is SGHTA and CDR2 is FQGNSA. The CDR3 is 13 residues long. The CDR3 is CASSLTGNTEAFF. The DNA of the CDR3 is TGTGCCAGCAGCTTGACAGGGAACACTGAAGCTTTCTTT.

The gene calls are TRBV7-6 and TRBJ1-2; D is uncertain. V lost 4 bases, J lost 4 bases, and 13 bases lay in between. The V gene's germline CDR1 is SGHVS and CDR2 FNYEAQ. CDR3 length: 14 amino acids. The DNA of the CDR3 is TGTGCCAGCAGCTCCCTGGGAGAAGGCTATGGCTACACCTTC. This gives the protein CASSSLGEGYGYTF.

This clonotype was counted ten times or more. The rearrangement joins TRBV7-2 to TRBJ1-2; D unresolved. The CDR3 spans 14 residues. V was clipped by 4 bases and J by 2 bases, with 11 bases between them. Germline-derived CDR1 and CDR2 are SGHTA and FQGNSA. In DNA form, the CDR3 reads TGTGCCAGCAGCTCCGGACCCCGAAACTATGGCTACACCTTC. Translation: CASSSGPRNYGYTF. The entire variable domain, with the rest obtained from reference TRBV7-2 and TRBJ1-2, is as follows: GAGVSQSPSNKVTEKGKDVELRCDPISGHTALYWYRQSLGQGLEFLIYFQGNSAPDKSGLPSDRFSAERTGGSVSTLTIQRTQQEDSAVYLCASSSGPRNYGYTFGSGTRLTVV.

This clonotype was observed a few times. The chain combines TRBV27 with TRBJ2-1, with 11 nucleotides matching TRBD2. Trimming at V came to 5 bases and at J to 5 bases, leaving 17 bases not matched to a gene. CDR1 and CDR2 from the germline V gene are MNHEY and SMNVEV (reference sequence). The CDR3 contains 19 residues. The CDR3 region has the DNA TGTGCCAGCAGTCCGCTCCCGGGACTAGCGGCACATTCGAACAATGAGCAGTTCTTC. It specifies CASSPLPGLAAHSNNEQFF.

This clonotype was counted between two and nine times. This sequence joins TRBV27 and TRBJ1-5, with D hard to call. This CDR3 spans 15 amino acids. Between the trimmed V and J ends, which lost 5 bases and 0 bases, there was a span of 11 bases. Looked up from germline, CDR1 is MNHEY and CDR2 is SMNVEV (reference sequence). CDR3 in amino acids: CASSPFGYSNQPQHF. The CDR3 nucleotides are TGTGCCAGCAGTCCGTTTGGATATAGCAATCAGCCCCAGCATTTT.

The CDR3 nucleotides read TGTGCCACCAGTGATGGTCGAAACTCGGGACAAAACTATGGCTACACCTTC. Its protein is CATSDGRNSGQNYGYTF. The chain combines TRBV24-1 with TRBJ1-2; D is possibly TRBD1 (6 bases). This CDR3 spans 17 amino acids. Germline CDR1 and CDR2: KGHDR and SFDVKD. Trimming shortened V by 3 bases and J by 2 bases, and 18 bases separated the two germline ends.

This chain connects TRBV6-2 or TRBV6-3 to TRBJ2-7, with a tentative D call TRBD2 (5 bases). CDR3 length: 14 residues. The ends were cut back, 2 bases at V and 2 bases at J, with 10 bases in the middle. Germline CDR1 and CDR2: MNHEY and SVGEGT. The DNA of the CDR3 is TGTGCCAGCAGTTACCCGGGAAAGGCCTACGAGCAGTACTTC. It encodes CASSYPGKAYEQYF.

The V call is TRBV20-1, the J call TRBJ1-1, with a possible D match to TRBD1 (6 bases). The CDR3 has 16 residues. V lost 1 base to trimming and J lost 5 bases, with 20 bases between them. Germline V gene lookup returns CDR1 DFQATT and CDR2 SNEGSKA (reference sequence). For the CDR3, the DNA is TGCAGTGCTAGAGGCGAGAAGGGGGGGCGCGAAACTGAAGCTTTCTTT. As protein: CSARGEKGGRETEAFF.